Listed below are T cell receptor beta chains from one sample, sequenced in a study of T cells in Graves' hyperthyroidism and ophthalmopathy. A single record per CDR3 protein comes from TCRdb applying MiXCR to the multiplex PCR reads. The repertoire includes about 520,000 distinct CDR3 sequences, less than 25% of them detected once, and approximately 11% sits in the top ten. Sequenced input: blood. The receptors stem from a woman in her 30s with Graves' ophthalmopathy. CDR3s include the opening cysteine and the closing phenylalanine or tryptophan. A D gene is named only where the DNA matches it firmly. Rows give clone size only sometimes, using once, few, many, or a class for an expanded clone.

d_call	v_call	j_call	clone_size	cdr3_nt	cdr3_aa
.	TRBV24-1	TRBJ2-5	many	TGTGCCACCAGTGATTTCGGGCAGGGGCATCAAGAGACCCAGTACTTC	CATSDFGQGHQETQYF
TRBD2	TRBV7-2	TRBJ2-5	many	TGTGCCAGCAGCCCGCGGACTAGCGGGGGGGCCGCGACCCAGTACTTC	CASSPRTSGGAATQYF
.	TRBV27	TRBJ1-2	many	TGTGCCAGCAGTCCAAAGTTCCCGGATATCTATGGCTACACCTTC	CASSPKFPDIYGYTF
.	TRBV12-3/TRBV12-4	TRBJ2-5	many	TGTGCCAGCAGTTTAGAAGTCGTAGAGACCCAGTACTTC	CASSLEVVETQYF
TRBD1	TRBV5-1	TRBJ2-7	few	TGCGCCAGCAGCTTGTCCGGGACAGGGGACGAGCAGTACTTC	CASSLSGTGDEQYF
.	TRBV5-1	TRBJ2-7	many	TGTGCCAGCAGTTTGGGGGGCGGGAGCTCCTACGAGCAGTACTTC	CASSLGGGSSYEQYF
.	TRBV25-1	TRBJ1-4	.	TGTGCCAGCTCTGGGTGGGGGAGTGAAAAACTGTTTTTT	CASSGWGSEKLFF
TRBD1	TRBV12-5	TRBJ2-7	.	TGTGCTAGTGGTTTGCTCAGGGACAGGAGGGACGAGCAGTACTTC	CASGLLRDRRDEQYF
TRBD1	TRBV20-1	TRBJ2-2	.	TGCAGTGCTAAGACAGGGTGGGACACCGGGGAGCTGTTTTTT	CSAKTGWDTGELFF
.	TRBV7-8	TRBJ1-1	once	TGTGCCAGCAGCGCGGACGGGCCTGAAGCTTTCTTT	CASSADGPEAFF
TRBD2	TRBV6-1	TRBJ2-3	many	TGTGCCAGCAGTGGGACTAGCGGGGGGAGGGATACGCAGTATTTT	CASSGTSGGRDTQYF
TRBD2	TRBV9	TRBJ2-5	many	TGTGCCAGCAGCCCAAGCGGGAGAGAAGAGACCCAGTACTTC	CASSPSGREETQYF
.	TRBV7-2	TRBJ2-7	many	TGTGCCAGCAGCGACCCGTGGAAGGGGGCGGCGGGAGAGCAGTACTTC	CASSDPWKGAAGEQYF
.	TRBV11-2	TRBJ1-1	many	TGTGCCAGCAGCTTAGTTGAAGGGGGCACTGAAGCTTTCTTT	CASSLVEGGTEAFF
.	TRBV6-2/TRBV6-3	TRBJ2-7	many	TGTGCCAGCAAACCGACACCTAACCTCTACGAGCAGTACTTC	CASKPTPNLYEQYF
TRBD1	TRBV5-1	TRBJ1-2	many	TGCGCCAGCAGCTCAGGAAACGGACAGGTCTATGGCTACACCTTC	CASSSGNGQVYGYTF
TRBD1	TRBV7-8	TRBJ2-6	many	TGTGCCAGCAGCACGACAGGGGAAGGGGCCAACGTCCTGACTTTC	CASSTTGEGANVLTF
.	TRBV6-1	TRBJ2-7	.	TGTGCCAGCAGTGCCACAGTAACCTACGAGCAGTACTTC	CASSATVTYEQYF
.	TRBV3-1	TRBJ1-5	many	TGTGCCAGCAGCCAAGGAGTAGATCAGCCCCAGCATTTT	CASSQGVDQPQHF
.	TRBV12-3/TRBV12-4	TRBJ1-1	many	TGTGCCAGCAGTTCGGGACTGCTCACTGAAGCTTTCTTT	CASSSGLLTEAFF
TRBD1	TRBV5-1	TRBJ2-7	.	TGCGCCAGCAGCTACTCCGGGACAGGGTACTACGAGCAGTACTTC	CASSYSGTGYYEQYF
TRBD1	TRBV5-1	TRBJ1-2	.	TGCGCCAGCAGCTTGAGGGACAGGGGCCTACAAAACTATGGCTACACCTTC	CASSLRDRGLQNYGYTF
.	TRBV14	TRBJ1-2	many	TGTGCCAGCAGCCAGTACAACTATGGCTACACCTTC	CASSQYNYGYTF
.	TRBV15	TRBJ1-2	many	TGTGCCACCAGCAGAGATCGGGCAGAGAGCTATGGCTACACCTTC	CATSRDRAESYGYTF
.	TRBV28	TRBJ1-1	once	TGTGCCAGCATTTCTGTGGATCGAGGAACTGAAGCTTTCTTT	CASISVDRGTEAFF